The 26 T cell receptor beta chains below all came from one sample that was sequenced in a study of cytomegalovirus exposure and HLA in healthy donors. The PCR used 60 Vbeta and 13 Jbeta primers. Sequencing used immunoSEQ multiplex PCR; TCRdb keeps in-frame clones, though not all of them. The data hold 150,000 to 200,000 clones, with more than 85% observed a single time. Sequencing used PBMCs. The receptors were gathered from a woman aged 18 to 35 in good health and CMV-seronegative.

The V gene is TRBV28, the J gene TRBJ1-5; 11 nucleotides agree with TRBD1. The ends lost 5 bases at V and 3 bases at J; junction bases unmatched: 9. This CDR3 region has 17 residues. CDR1 and CDR2 (germline): MDHEN, SYDVKM. CDR3: CASSPGQGVRLNQPQHF. CDR3 coding DNA: TGTGCCAGCAGTCCGGGACAGGGGGTCCGACTCAATCAGCCCCAGCATTTT.

This chain connects TRBV7-9 to TRBJ2-1; D ambiguous. The CDR3 covers 14 residues. Germline-derived CDR1 and CDR2 are SEHNR and FQNEAQ (reference sequence). Trimming removed 3 bases from V and 1 base from J, with 7 bases in between. In nucleotides, the CDR3 is TGTGCCAGCAGCTTTCAGGCTTCCTACAATGAGCAGTTCTTC. Its translation is CASSFQASYNEQFF.

The rearrangement joins TRBV2 to TRBJ1-2, with D unclear. V gave up 7 bases and J gave up 5 bases, with 11 bases separating them. This CDR3 has 12 amino acids. Germline CDR1 reads SNHLY; CDR2 reads FYNNEI. The CDR3 loop reads CASKESPYGYTF. CDR3 sequence (DNA): TGTGCCAGCAAGGAGAGCCCTTATGGCTACACCTTC.

The chain couples TRBV6-1 to TRBJ2-2; 10 nucleotides line up with TRBD1. This CDR3 contains 14 residues. Germline-derived CDR1 and CDR2 are MNHNS and SASEGT. V trimming: 6 bases; J trimming: 6 bases; junction bases outside the gene matches: 4. This CDR3 is CASRLGQGAGELFF. The CDR3 DNA reads as TGTGCCAGCAGACTTGGACAGGGGGCCGGGGAGCTGTTTTTT.

This sequence joins TRBV5-6 and TRBJ1-2, with unresolved D. This CDR3 has 15 residues. V was cut by 1 base and J by 0 bases, with 10 bases left in between. CDR1 and CDR2 (germline): SGHDT, YYEEEE. The CDR3 DNA reads as TGTGCCAGCAGCTTGCTTGACATTTCTAACTATGGCTACACCTTC. It encodes CASSLLDISNYGYTF. Full variable domain (remainder filled in from reference TRBV5-6 and TRBJ1-2): DAGVTQSPTHLIKTRGQQVTLRCSPKSGHDTVSWYQQALGQGPQFIFQYYEEEERQRGNFPDRFSGHQFPNYSSELNVNALLLGDSALYLCASSLLDISNYGYTFGSGTRLTVV.

V usage is TRBV7-3 and J usage is TRBJ2-7; the D gene is possibly TRBD1 (5 bases). Germline V gene sequence: CDR1 SGHTA, CDR2 FQGTGA. The CDR3 runs to 14 residues. V shed 1 base and J shed 2 bases, with 9 bases lying between them. CDR3 loop: CASSLMSGTYEQYF. CDR3 coding DNA: TGTGCCAGCAGCTTAATGTCAGGGACCTACGAGCAGTACTTC.

V gene TRBV19 combines with J gene TRBJ2-7; D possibly corresponds to TRBD1 (5 bases). The CDR3 sequence is 16 residues long. V was clipped by 7 bases and J by 5 bases, with 24 bases between them. Looked up from germline, CDR1 is LNHDA and CDR2 is SQIVND (reference sequence). CDR3 sequence (DNA): TGTGCCAGTACCAATGCGAACCCCACAGGTATTCACGAGCAGTACTTC. It codes for CASTNANPTGIHEQYF.

This chain connects TRBV7-9 to TRBJ2-3, with D possibly being TRBD2 (6 bases). V lost 1 base and J lost 4, with 12 bases in between. This CDR3 is 15 amino acids long. CDR1 is SEHNR and CDR2 is FQNEAQ in the germline V gene (reference sequence). The DNA of the CDR3 is TGTGCCAGCAGCTTAGGGGCGGGGCTCGCAGATACGCAGTATTTT. Protein sequence: CASSLGAGLADTQYF.

This chain connects TRBV5-1 to TRBJ2-3; TRBD2 agrees at 10 bases. Germline V CDR1 and CDR2: SGHRS, YFSETQ. This CDR3 spans 16 amino acids. The trim removed 0 bases at V and 1 base at J, leaving 2 bases unmatched. The DNA for the CDR3 is TGCGCCAGCAGCTTGGGGGGGACTAGCGGCACAGATACGCAGTATTTT. Its translation is CASSLGGTSGTDTQYF.

The gene calls are TRBV4-3 and TRBJ1-6, with TRBD1 identical over 8 bases. The J segment lost 6 bases and the V segment lost 2 bases, leaving 3 bases of the junction unmatched. The CDR3 runs 15 residues. CDR1 and CDR2 (germline): LGHNA, YSLEER. The CDR3 loop reads CASSQQGAFNSPLHF. In nucleotides, the CDR3 is TGCGCCAGCAGCCAACAGGGGGCGTTTAATTCACCCCTCCACTTT.

The V call is TRBV14, the J call TRBJ2-7; TRBD1 might be the D (5 bases). Between the trimmed V and J ends, which lost 2 bases and 7 bases, there was a span of 9 bases. CDR1 SGHDN and CDR2 FVKESK come from the germline V gene. This CDR3 spans 12 amino acids. CDR3 sequence (DNA): TGTGCCAGCAGCCAAAACAGGTTGGAGCAGTACTTC. Protein product: CASSQNRLEQYF.

V is TRBV28 and J is TRBJ1-3; 10 nucleotides match TRBD1. The germline V gene encodes CDR1 MDHEN and CDR2 SYDVKM. Trimming took 5 bases from V and 4 from J; bases not matched to a gene: 8. The CDR3 runs to 16 residues. The CDR3: CASSTAGTGVGNTIYF. The CDR3, as DNA: TGTGCCAGCAGTACGGCCGGGACAGGGGTAGGAAACACCATATATTTT.

The rearrangement uses TRBV9 and TRBJ2-1; 8 bases agree with TRBD1. V shed 2 bases, J shed 5 bases, and the junction held 3 bases outside the gene matches. Germline assignment: CDR1 SGDLS and CDR2 YYNGEE. The CDR3 runs 14 residues. CDR3 in amino acids: CASSVSGQDNEQFF. CDR3 DNA sequence: TGTGCCAGCAGCGTGTCGGGACAGGACAATGAGCAGTTCTTC.

The chain has TRBV5-3 and TRBJ2-7; D perhaps matches TRBD1 (6 bases). TRBV5-3 is given ORF status, its function remaining uncertain. This CDR3 spans 15 amino acids. V was cut by 0 bases and J by 4 bases, with 14 bases left in between. The CDR3 here is CARSLVAGEEYEQYF. CDR3 nucleotide sequence: TGTGCCAGAAGCTTGGTAGCAGGGGAAGAATACGAGCAGTACTTC.

The gene calls are TRBV4-3 and TRBJ2-4; 8 bases fit TRBD1. Germline loops: CDR1 LGHNA, CDR2 YSLEER. V dropped 1 base and J dropped 0; count of bases not matched to a gene: 2. CDR3 size: 16 residues. CDR3 nucleotides: TGCGCCAGCAGCCAAGCGGACAGGGTAGCCAAAAACATTCAGTACTTC. Translated: CASSQADRVAKNIQYF.

The chain uses TRBV4-2 and TRBJ1-6, with 12 nucleotides matching TRBD1. Germline V gene lookup returns CDR1 LGHNA and CDR2 YNFKEQ. V lost 4 bases to trimming and J lost 7 bases; unmatched junction nucleotides: 14. This CDR3 spans 19 amino acids. This CDR3 is CASSLAGTGGTGYNSPLHF. The CDR3 DNA sequence: TGTGCCAGCAGCCTTGCCGGGACAGGGGGCACGGGGTACAATTCACCCCTCCACTTT.

This chain links TRBV4-1 with TRBJ2-1; D may be TRBD2 (6 bases). The V gene lost 1 base and the J gene lost 0 bases, with 7 bases spanning the gap. CDR1 is MGHRA, CDR2 YSYEKL, per germline. This CDR3 spans 15 amino acids. CDR3 bases: TGCGCCAGCAGCCAAGCCGGGAGCTCCTACAATGAGCAGTTCTTC. Amino acids: CASSQAGSSYNEQFF.

V and J are TRBV19 and TRBJ1-5; D is unresolved. Trimming took off 7 bases at V and 10 bases at J, with 14 bases between the two ends. The CDR3 length is 12 residues. Germline lookup yields CDR1 LNHDA and CDR2 SQIVND (reference sequence). The chain's CDR3 is CASKRTEGPQHF. Written as DNA, the CDR3 is TGTGCCAGTAAGCGGACCGAAGGTCCCCAGCATTTT.

A single count supports this clone. The chain links TRBV28 to TRBJ2-1; TRBD1 aligns across 8 bases. V trimming: 1 base; J trimming: 14 bases; junction bases outside the gene matches: 4. The germline CDR1 and CDR2 sequences are MDHEN and SYDVKM. There are 12 residues in the CDR3. In DNA, the CDR3 is TGTGCCAGCAGTTTATCGGACAGGGACAAGTTCTTC. Residues: CASSLSDRDKFF.

The count of this clone is one. The V gene is TRBV5-1, the J gene TRBJ2-3; no reliable D call. CDR3 length equals 13 residues. V shed 3 bases and J shed 8 bases, with 13 bases lying between them. Per the germline V gene, CDR1 is SGHRS and CDR2 is YFSETQ. The CDR3 sequence: CASSSSILGTQYF. In DNA form, the CDR3 reads TGCGCCAGCAGCTCGAGCATCCTTGGTACGCAGTATTTT.

This clone was observed a handful of times. The chain uses TRBV7-6 and TRBJ1-2; no clear D gene. V was clipped by 1 base and J by 2 bases, with 5 bases between them. Germline-derived CDR1 and CDR2 are SGHVS and FNYEAQ. The CDR3 has 13 amino acids. CDR3 sequence: CASSLGANYGYTF. The CDR3 region has the DNA TGTGCCAGCAGCTTAGGGGCGAACTATGGCTACACCTTC.

The chain is built from TRBV11-3 and TRBJ2-1; 13 nucleotides agree with TRBD2. CDR3 length equals 16 residues. Germline CDR1 reads SGHNT; CDR2 reads YENEEA. Germline trimming cut 5 bases from V and 10 bases from J; bases unmatched to any gene: 11. This CDR3 reads CASSPRTSGSLGEQFF. CDR3 sequence (DNA): TGTGCCAGCAGCCCGCGGACTAGCGGGAGTCTGGGCGAGCAGTTCTTC. Looking up the rest from reference TRBV11-3 and TRBJ2-1 gives the full variable domain: EAGVVQSPRYKIIEKKQPVAFWCNPISGHNTLYWYLQNLGQGPELLIRYENEEAVDDSQLPKDRFSAERLKGVDSTLKIQPAELGDSAVYLCASSPRTSGSLGEQFFGPGTRLTVL.

Points on this clone: Different DNA sequences within this sample yield the same CDR3. This sequence joins TRBV7-2 and TRBJ2-7; 8 nucleotides match TRBD2. V dropped 5 bases and J dropped 0; count of bases not matched to a gene: 3. Germline CDR1 reads SGHTA; CDR2 reads FQGNSA. The CDR3 extends over 14 amino acids. In DNA form, the CDR3 reads TGTGCCAGCAGCCCCCGGGGGGGCTCCTACGAGCAGTACTTC. Its translation: CASSPRGGSYEQYF.

The chain combines TRBV5-1 with TRBJ2-1; possibly TRBD2 for D (5 bases). This CDR3 is built from 13 residues. Per the germline V gene, CDR1 is SGHRS and CDR2 is YFSETQ. V was shortened by 0 bases and J by 9 bases, with 10 bases between the two germline ends. This CDR3 reads CASSLAEGIEQFF. In DNA, the CDR3 is TGCGCCAGCAGCTTGGCCGAGGGAATTGAGCAGTTCTTC.

The rearrangement links TRBV19 to TRBJ1-5; D is unresolved. V gave up 4 bases and J gave up 6 bases, with 16 bases separating them. Looked up from germline, CDR1 is LNHDA and CDR2 is SQIVND (reference sequence). This CDR3 has 15 amino acids. The CDR3 DNA sequence: TGTGCCAGTAGTAGCGGAGGCGGGGTAAGTCAGCCCCAGCATTTT. Translating it yields CASSSGGGVSQPQHF.

V gene TRBV18 combines with J gene TRBJ2-7; TRBD1 is a possible D gene (6 bases). The germline CDR1 and CDR2 sequences are KGHSH and LQKENI. Trimming took 3 bases from V and 4 from J, leaving 10 bases between them. This CDR3 spans 13 amino acids. CDR3 DNA: TGTGCCAGCTCACCCAACAGGGTTTACGAGCAGTACTTC. Amino acids: CASSPNRVYEQYF. The complete variable domain, with remaining parts taken from reference TRBV18 and TRBJ2-7, reads NAGVMQNPRHLVRRRGQEARLRCSPMKGHSHVYWYRQLPEEGLKFMVYLQKENIIDESGMPKERFSAEFPKEGPSILRIQQVVRGDSAAYFCASSPNRVYEQYFGPGTRLTVT.